These 32 T cell receptor beta chains originate from one sample sequenced in a study of shared clonotypes between healthy human individuals (TCRdb year 2020). CD8 naive samples consisted of CD45RO-negative cells that were positively selected for CCR7, yielding a CD45RA+CCR7+ population without TemRA cells. Library creation used the immunoSEQ multiplex PCR assay. In TCRdb, the immuneACCESS table is reduced to in-frame sequences with V and J assigned. These tables do not hold every clone; where another copy was compared, an unresolved V gene accounts for under half, and the others remain unexplained. Counted in this sample were about 2,100,000 clones; 85% to 95% of them appeared once. Over 1.5% of the sample is taken by the ten largest. The sample was naive CD8+ T cells from PBMCs. This specimen's cell subset or site label, interpreted: CD45RA+CCR7+. Source of these receptors: a man between 18 and 29 years old in good health. Some clones in this sample may be carry-over from other donors' samples.

The chain is built from TRBV9 and TRBJ2-7; 7 nucleotides line up with TRBD1. Germline V gene sequence: CDR1 SGDLS, CDR2 YYNGEE. The CDR3 extends over 16 amino acids. J was trimmed by 3 bases and V by 3 bases; bases with no gene match: 12. In DNA, the CDR3 is TGTGCCAGCAGCGAGGGGGCTGTCCCTCACAACTACGAGCAGTACTTC. Translation gives CASSEGAVPHNYEQYF.

The chain recombines TRBV19 with TRBJ2-7; 8 positions agree with TRBD1. Germline V gene sequence: CDR1 LNHDA, CDR2 SQIVND (reference sequence). The CDR3 is 14 residues long. J lost 4 bases, V lost 6 bases, and 8 bases had no gene match. The CDR3, as DNA: TGTGCCAGTAGCACAGGGGGAGGACTGTACGAGCAGTACTTC. This sequence encodes CASSTGGGLYEQYF.

The V call is TRBV27, the J call TRBJ1-1; 8 positions match TRBD1. This CDR3 has 15 residues. Germline CDR1 is MNHEY and CDR2 is SMNVEV (reference sequence). V shed 5 bases, J shed 6 bases, and the junction held 11 bases outside the gene matches. The CDR3 loop reads CASSGRTGYVAEAFF. CDR3 coding DNA: TGTGCCAGCAGTGGACGGACAGGGTATGTGGCTGAAGCTTTCTTT.

The V call is TRBV7-9, the J call TRBJ2-7, with 8 bases fitting TRBD1. The CDR3 is made up of 15 amino acids. V was pared by 4 bases and J by 5 bases, with 10 bases of the junction left unmatched. Germline assignment: CDR1 SEHNR and CDR2 FQNEAQ (reference sequence). CDR3: CASSSKTMTGDEQYF. In DNA, the CDR3 is TGTGCCAGCAGCTCAAAGACAATGACAGGGGACGAGCAGTACTTC.

A single count supports this clone. V is TRBV27 and J is TRBJ2-5; TRBD2 matches at 7 bases. Germline loops: CDR1 MNHEY, CDR2 SMNVEV (reference sequence). The CDR3 is 16 residues long. The V and J ends lost 5 bases and 7 bases, in that order; junction bases with no gene match: 16. CDR3 nucleotides: TGTGCCAGCAGTGCCCAACCCACGGGGGGTGTGGGGACCCAGTACTTC. Protein sequence: CASSAQPTGGVGTQYF.

The genes are TRBV9 and TRBJ2-4, with 9 bases matching TRBD1. V lost 4 bases to trimming and J lost 6 bases; unmatched junction nucleotides: 11. CDR1 is SGDLS, CDR2 YYNGEE, per germline. This CDR3 spans 16 amino acids. CDR3 region: CASSPPTGQGTNIQYF. For the CDR3, the DNA is TGTGCCAGCAGCCCCCCCACGGGACAGGGCACAAACATTCAGTACTTC.

The chain couples TRBV19 to TRBJ2-3, with no clear D. Trimming left V 3 bases short and J 3 bases short, with 10 bases between. The CDR3 spans 14 residues. From germline, CDR1 is LNHDA and CDR2 SQIVND (reference sequence). The CDR3 protein is CASSMVQITDTQYF. CDR3 DNA: TGTGCCAGTAGTATGGTCCAGATAACAGATACGCAGTATTTT.

The J gene is TRBJ1-1, the V gene TRBV27; no clear D. Between the trimmed V and J ends, which lost 2 bases and 0 bases, there was a span of 10 bases. CDR3 size: 15 residues. CDR1 MNHEY and CDR2 SMNVEV come from the germline V gene (reference sequence). This CDR3 reads CASSLSFRLNTEAFF. The CDR3 nucleotides read TGTGCCAGCAGTTTAAGTTTCCGGCTGAACACTGAAGCTTTCTTT.

The V gene is TRBV4-3, the J gene TRBJ2-1; 12 nucleotides agree with TRBD2. The CDR3 runs 14 residues. The V gene's germline CDR1 is LGHNA and CDR2 YSLEER. After removal of 4 bases from V and 8 bases from J, the junction contained 3 bases not matched to a gene. CDR3 DNA sequence: TGCGCCAGCAGCCCGACTAGCGGGAGCGATGAGCAGTTCTTC. It codes for CASSPTSGSDEQFF.

This chain links TRBV7-8 with TRBJ2-5; 10 bases align to TRBD1. The CDR3 has 14 residues. The junction had 6 bases not matched to a gene; V was cut back by 6 bases and J by 5 bases. The germline V gene has CDR1 SGHVS and CDR2 FQNEAQ. CDR3 loop: CASSFDRGRETQYF. The CDR3 DNA reads as TGTGCCAGCAGTTTCGACAGGGGGCGGGAGACCCAGTACTTC. Full variable domain (rest looked up from reference TRBV7-8 and TRBJ2-5): GAGVSQSPRYKVAKRGQDVALRCDPISGHVSLFWYQQALGQGPEFLTYFQNEAQLDKSGLPSDRFFAERPEGSVSTLKIQRTQQEDSAVYLCASSFDRGRETQYFGPGTRLLVL.

Of note for this clone: The same CDR3 is also encoded by other DNA sequences in this sample. The chain couples TRBV7-9 to TRBJ1-2; TRBD1 might be the D (6 bases). Germline V CDR1 and CDR2: SEHNR, FQNEAQ (reference sequence). V gave up 4 bases and J gave up 8 bases, with 11 bases separating them. There are 12 residues in the CDR3. The CDR3 DNA reads as TGTGCCAGCAGCTCGAACAGGGTCGGCTACACCTTC. It yields the protein CASSSNRVGYTF. Complete variable domain (other parts from reference TRBV7-9 and TRBJ1-2): DTGVSQNPRHKITKRGQNVTFRCDPISEHNRLYWYRQTLGQGPEFLTYFQNEAQLEKSRLLSDRFSAERPKGSFSTLEIQRTEQGDSAMYLCASSSNRVGYTFGSGTRLTVV.

This chain connects TRBV4-1 to TRBJ2-1, with 11 nucleotides matching TRBD2. V shed 3 bases, J shed 2 bases, and the junction held 3 bases outside the gene matches. CDR3 length equals 16 residues. CDR1 is MGHRA and CDR2 is YSYEKL in the germline V gene. CDR3: CASSHGGLAAYNEQFF. DNA of the CDR3: TGCGCCAGCAGCCATGGGGGACTAGCGGCCTACAATGAGCAGTTCTTC.

The J gene is TRBJ1-2, the V gene TRBV7-9; 8 positions agree with TRBD1. V dropped 5 bases and J dropped 3; count of bases not matched to a gene: 11. Germline CDR1 is SEHNR and CDR2 is FQNEAQ (reference sequence). The CDR3 loop spans 16 amino acids. The CDR3 DNA reads as TGTGCCAGCAGCCACCCCGCGGACAGGGAACACTATGGCTACACCTTC. It encodes CASSHPADREHYGYTF.

This clone was picked up one time. The V and J genes are TRBV4-1 and TRBJ2-7, with D unclear. This CDR3 spans 13 amino acids. The V and J ends lost 0 bases and 1 base respectively, with 4 bases between them. Per germline, CDR1 MGHRA and CDR2 YSYEKL. The CDR3 loop reads CASSQELSYEQYF. The CDR3 nucleotides are TGCGCCAGCAGCCAAGAACTGTCCTACGAGCAGTACTTC.

Points on this clone: The sample contains more than one DNA sequence encoding this CDR3. The chain carries TRBV7-9 and TRBJ1-1; no definite D call. Germline V CDR1 and CDR2: SEHNR, FQNEAQ (reference sequence). V lost 1 base to trimming and J lost 3 bases, with 9 bases between them. The CDR3 consists of 14 residues. In DNA, the CDR3 is TGTGCCAGCAGCTTAGTAGCCGGGGACACTGAAGCTTTCTTT. Translated, it gives CASSLVAGDTEAFF.

V and J are TRBV10-3 and TRBJ2-7, with 11 bases lining up with TRBD1. The CDR3 consists of 13 residues. The V gene's germline CDR1 is ENHRY and CDR2 SYGVKD. Trimming at V came to 9 bases and at J to 4 bases, leaving 5 bases not matched to a gene. Written as DNA, the CDR3 is TGTGCCATTGGGACAGGGGGTGTTTACGAGCAGTACTTC. Its translation: CAIGTGGVYEQYF.

V gene TRBV7-8 combines with J gene TRBJ1-1; 8 bases are shared with TRBD1. Germline V gives CDR1 SGHVS, CDR2 FQNEAQ. With 3 bases clipped from V and 3 bases from J, the junction kept 6 bases outside the gene matches. The CDR3 sequence is 15 residues long. DNA for the CDR3: TGTGCCAGCAGCTTGTCAGGGGGCGCCTACACTGAAGCTTTCTTT. Its protein is CASSLSGGAYTEAFF.

The J gene is TRBJ2-7, the V gene TRBV4-1; D remains ambiguous. V was shortened by 2 bases and J by 7 bases, with 12 bases between the two germline ends. The CDR3 totals 13 residues. CDR1 and CDR2 from the germline V gene are MGHRA and YSYEKL. The CDR3 loop is CASSQTDLWEQYF. CDR3 nucleotide sequence: TGCGCCAGCAGCCAAACAGACCTCTGGGAGCAGTACTTC.

The gene calls are TRBV18 and TRBJ1-3, with no clear D. The V end lost 2 bases, the J end lost 0 bases, and 11 bases lay between the germline ends. The germline CDR1 and CDR2 sequences are KGHSH and LQKENI. This CDR3 comprises 16 residues. CDR3 sequence: CASSPTRSSSGNTIYF. As DNA, the CDR3 is TGTGCCAGCTCACCAACCAGGTCGAGCTCTGGAAACACCATATATTTT.

The J gene is TRBJ2-3, the V gene TRBV19; the match to TRBD1 covers 9 bases. Germline loops: CDR1 LNHDA, CDR2 SQIVND (reference sequence). V dropped 5 bases and J dropped 2; count of bases not matched to a gene: 8. The CDR3 runs to 16 residues. The CDR3 loop is CASSPRGQGDTDTQYF. Written as DNA, the CDR3 is TGTGCCAGTAGTCCAAGGGGACAGGGCGACACAGATACGCAGTATTTT.

This clone was observed once. The rearrangement uses TRBV28 and TRBJ2-7; D is unclear. Deletions cut 0 bases from V and 2 bases from J, with 23 bases between. This CDR3 region has 19 residues. CDR1 and CDR2 from the germline V gene are MDHEN and SYDVKM. The CDR3 protein is CASSLWFNPPDPRTYEQYF. In DNA, the CDR3 is TGTGCCAGCAGTTTATGGTTTAACCCCCCAGACCCTAGAACCTACGAGCAGTACTTC.

The table lists this clone with a count of one. This chain links TRBV6-1 with TRBJ2-7; the D gene is possibly TRBD2 (6 bases). Trimming took off 6 bases at V and 5 bases at J, with 14 bases between the two ends. The CDR3 has 13 residues. In germline, CDR1 is MNHNS, CDR2 SASEGT. The CDR3: CASRGSGSHEQYF. DNA of the CDR3: TGTGCCAGCAGGGGTTCCGGGAGCCACGAGCAGTACTTC.

This clone has just a few counts. V and J are TRBV10-3 and TRBJ1-1; D is ambiguous. The CDR3 consists of 12 residues. Germline CDR1 is ENHRY and CDR2 is SYGVKD. With 11 bases removed from V and 1 base from J, the gap between germline ends came to 11 bases. Written as DNA, the CDR3 is TGTGCCGTACGGACTGGGAACACTGAAGCTTTCTTT. This translates into CAVRTGNTEAFF.

V gene TRBV6-5 combines with J gene TRBJ1-1; D may be TRBD1 (6 bases). V was shortened by 6 bases and J by 6 bases, with 17 bases between the two germline ends. This CDR3 has 14 residues. The germline V gene has CDR1 MNHEY and CDR2 SVGAGI. The CDR3 DNA is TGTGCCAGCAGAATCCGGGACACGGCAGCTGAAGCTTTCTTT. The encoded protein is CASRIRDTAAEAFF.

The CDR3 protein is CASSNGLAGYDEQFF. CDR3 DNA: TGTGCCAGCAGCAACGGACTAGCGGGGTATGATGAGCAGTTCTTC. The chain joins TRBV13 to TRBJ2-1, with TRBD2 matching over 12 bases. Trimming took 5 bases from V and 8 from J; bases not matched to a gene: 7. The germline V gene has CDR1 PRHDT and CDR2 FYEKMQ (reference sequence). The CDR3 has 15 amino acids. Complete variable domain (other parts from reference TRBV13 and TRBJ2-1): AAGVIQSPRHLIKEKRETATLKCYPIPRHDTVYWYQQGPGQDPQFLISFYEKMQSDKGSIPDRFSAQQFSDYHSELNMSSLELGDSALYFCASSNGLAGYDEQFFGPGTRLTVL.

As to this clone: The same CDR3 is also encoded by other DNA sequences in this sample. The rearrangement uses TRBV5-4 and TRBJ1-1, with a weak D call TRBD1 (5 bases). Between the trimmed V and J ends, which lost 2 bases and 5 bases, there was a span of 7 bases. CDR3 length: 12 residues. Germline loops: CDR1 SGHNT, CDR2 YYREEE (reference sequence). The chain's CDR3 is CASSLRGTEAFF. The DNA of the CDR3 is TGTGCCAGCAGCTTAAGGGGTACTGAAGCTTTCTTT.

For this clone: Distinct nucleotide sequences in the sample also encode this CDR3. The rearrangement joins TRBV4-1 to TRBJ1-5, with a tentative D call TRBD1 (5 bases). Germline CDR1 and CDR2: MGHRA and YSYEKL. The CDR3 contains 16 residues. The V gene lost 1 base and the J gene lost 2 bases, with 12 bases spanning the gap. CDR3 sequence reads: CASSQVGGDGNQPQHF. In nucleotides, the CDR3 is TGCGCCAGCAGCCAAGTCGGAGGGGATGGCAATCAGCCCCAGCATTTT.

The chain combines TRBV29-1 with TRBJ2-2, with TRBD1 matching 9 bases. Per the germline V gene, CDR1 is SQVTM and CDR2 is ANQGSEA. Trimming cost V 7 bases and J 3 bases; bases outside gene matches: 6. The CDR3 has 14 amino acids. CDR3 protein: CSARDRDHTGELFF. The CDR3 nucleotides are TGCAGCGCCCGGGACAGGGACCACACCGGGGAGCTGTTTTTT.

This clone is a singleton in its sample. The chain employs TRBV5-5 and TRBJ2-7; D is unresolved. V lost 0 bases and J 6 bases, leaving 13 bases between the germline ends. The CDR3 has 14 residues. From germline, CDR1 is SGHKS and CDR2 YYEKEE (reference sequence). The chain's CDR3 is CASSLGGKLLEQYF. The DNA for the CDR3 is TGTGCCAGCAGCTTGGGAGGAAAACTCCTCGAGCAGTACTTC.

This clone showed up just once. The chain recombines TRBV13 with TRBJ1-6; the D gene is possibly TRBD1 (6 bases). V lost 8 bases, J lost 6 bases, and 14 bases lay in between. CDR3 length: 14 amino acids. In germline, CDR1 is PRHDT, CDR2 FYEKMQ (reference sequence). CDR3 region: CASFHGGRNSPLHF. The CDR3 DNA is TGTGCCAGCTTCCATGGGGGGCGTAATTCACCCCTCCACTTT. The full variable domain, in which reference TRBV13 and TRBJ1-6 provide the parts outside the CDR3, is AAGVIQSPRHLIKEKRETATLKCYPIPRHDTVYWYQQGPGQDPQFLISFYEKMQSDKGSIPDRFSAQQFSDYHSELNMSSLELGDSALYFCASFHGGRNSPLHFGNGTRLTVT.

The gene calls are TRBV7-9 and TRBJ1-1; 7 bases agree with TRBD1. CDR1 and CDR2 (germline): SEHNR, FQNEAQ (reference sequence). V shed 5 bases, J shed 1 base, and the junction held 7 bases outside the gene matches. This CDR3 spans 15 amino acids. In nucleotides, the CDR3 is TGTGCCAGCAGCACAACAGGGGCTTCGAACACTGAAGCTTTCTTT. Its protein product is CASSTTGASNTEAFF.

The V and J genes are TRBV6-5 and TRBJ2-5; D remains unclear. Germline CDR1 is MNHEY and CDR2 is SVGAGI. Between the trimmed V and J ends, which lost 8 bases and 0 bases, there was a span of 7 bases. The CDR3 contains 12 residues. The CDR3 protein is CASATNQETQYF. Written as DNA, the CDR3 is TGTGCCAGCGCGACAAACCAAGAGACCCAGTACTTC.